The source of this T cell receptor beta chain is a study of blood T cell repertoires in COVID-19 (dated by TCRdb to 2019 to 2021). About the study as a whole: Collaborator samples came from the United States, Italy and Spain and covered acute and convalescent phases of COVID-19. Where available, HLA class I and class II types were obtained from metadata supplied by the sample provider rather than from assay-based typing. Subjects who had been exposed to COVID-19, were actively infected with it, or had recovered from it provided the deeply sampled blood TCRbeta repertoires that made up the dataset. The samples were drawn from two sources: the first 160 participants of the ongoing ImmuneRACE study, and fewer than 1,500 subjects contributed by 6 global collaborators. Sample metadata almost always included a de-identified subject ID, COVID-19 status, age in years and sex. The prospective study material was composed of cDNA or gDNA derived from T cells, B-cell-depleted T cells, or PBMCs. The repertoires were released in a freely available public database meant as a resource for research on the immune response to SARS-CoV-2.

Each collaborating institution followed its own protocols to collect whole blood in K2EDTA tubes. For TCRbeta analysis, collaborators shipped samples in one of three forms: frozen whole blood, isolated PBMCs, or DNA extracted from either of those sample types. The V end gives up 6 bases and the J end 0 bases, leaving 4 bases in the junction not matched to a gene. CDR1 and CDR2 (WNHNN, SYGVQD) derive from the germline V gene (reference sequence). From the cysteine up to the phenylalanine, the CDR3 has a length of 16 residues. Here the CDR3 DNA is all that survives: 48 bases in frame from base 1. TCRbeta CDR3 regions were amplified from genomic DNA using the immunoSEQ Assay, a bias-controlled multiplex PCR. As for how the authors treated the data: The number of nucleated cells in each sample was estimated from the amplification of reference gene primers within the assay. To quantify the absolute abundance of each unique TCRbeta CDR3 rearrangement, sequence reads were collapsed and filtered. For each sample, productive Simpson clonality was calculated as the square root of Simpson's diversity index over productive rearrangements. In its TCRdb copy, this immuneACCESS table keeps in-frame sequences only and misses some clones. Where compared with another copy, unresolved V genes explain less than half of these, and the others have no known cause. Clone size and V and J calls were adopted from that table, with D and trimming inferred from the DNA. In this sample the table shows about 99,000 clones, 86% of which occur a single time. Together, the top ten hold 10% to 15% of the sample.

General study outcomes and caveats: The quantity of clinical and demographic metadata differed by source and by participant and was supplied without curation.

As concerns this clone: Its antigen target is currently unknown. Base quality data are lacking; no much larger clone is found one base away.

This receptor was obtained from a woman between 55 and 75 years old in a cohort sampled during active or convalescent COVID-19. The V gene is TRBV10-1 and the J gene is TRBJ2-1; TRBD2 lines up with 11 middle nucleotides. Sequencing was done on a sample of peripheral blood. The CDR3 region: CASRLTSGSSYNEQFF. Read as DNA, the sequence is TGCGCCAGCAGACTTACTAGCGGGAGCTCCTACAATGAGCAGTTCTTC.